This T cell receptor (beta chain) was identified in a study of T cell responses to AZD1222 COVID-19 vaccine. Study-wide results and limits: Donors, mostly white British, included more females; clonal diversity was possibly underestimated. Two AZD1222 administrations were followed by greater Spike-specific TCR breadth and depth. There were vaccine-associated CD4 TCRs across spike, dominant at 160-218 and 743-854.

On this clone: Its matching antigen is unknown.

CDR3 length: 15 residues. Germline V lookup: CDR1 LNHDA, CDR2 SQIVND (reference sequence). V dropped 1 base and J dropped 6 bases, with 13 bases sitting between them. Second doses that came at about 4 or about 12 weeks were put together. Clones were sequenced by immunoSEQ multiplex PCR, and TCRdb holds only the in-frame ones, with some missing. The sample records 150,000 to 180,000 clones, approximately 91% being singletons. This clonotype originated in an adult who received the AZD1222 COVID-19 vaccine. The chain carries TRBV19 and TRBJ2-1; no clear D. Sequencing used peripheral blood, obtained 28 days after the second AZD1222 dose. CDR3 sequence (DNA): TGTGCCAGTAGTATAGTAGTTCTCCCCGTCAATGAGCAGTTCTTC. It is translated as CASSIVVLPVNEQFF.